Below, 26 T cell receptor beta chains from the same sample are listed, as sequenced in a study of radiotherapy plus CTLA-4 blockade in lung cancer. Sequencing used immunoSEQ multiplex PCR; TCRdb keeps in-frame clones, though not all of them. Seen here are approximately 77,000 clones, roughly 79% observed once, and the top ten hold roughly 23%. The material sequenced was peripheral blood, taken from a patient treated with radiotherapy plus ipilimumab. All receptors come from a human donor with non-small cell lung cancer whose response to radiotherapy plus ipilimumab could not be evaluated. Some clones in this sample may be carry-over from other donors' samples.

CDR3 residues: CSARGQTNFEAFF. The CDR3 DNA reads TGCAGCGCGCGGGGACAGACTAACTTTGAAGCTTTCTTT. The J gene is TRBJ1-1, the V gene TRBV29-1, with 7 bases aligning to TRBD1. Trimming at V came to 7 bases and at J to 7 bases, leaving 12 bases not matched to a gene. Germline assignment: CDR1 SQVTM and CDR2 ANQGSEA. The CDR3 runs 13 residues. Filled out from reference TRBV29-1 and TRBJ1-1, the complete variable domain reads SAVISQKPSRDICQRGTSLTIQCQVDSQVTMMFWYRQQPGQSLTLIATANQGSEATYESGFVIDKFPISRPNLTFSTLTVSNMSPEDSSIYLCSARGQTNFEAFFGQGTRLTVV.

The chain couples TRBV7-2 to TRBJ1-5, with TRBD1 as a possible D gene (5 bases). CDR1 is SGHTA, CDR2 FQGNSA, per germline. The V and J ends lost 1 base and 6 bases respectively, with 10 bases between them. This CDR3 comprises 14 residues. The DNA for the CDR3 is TGTGCCAGCAGCTTAGGACAGTTATCTCAGCCCCAGCATTTT. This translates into CASSLGQLSQPQHF.

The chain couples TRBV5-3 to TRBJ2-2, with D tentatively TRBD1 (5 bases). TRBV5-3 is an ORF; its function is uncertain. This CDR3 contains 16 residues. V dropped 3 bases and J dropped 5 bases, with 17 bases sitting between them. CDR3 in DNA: TGTGCCAGAAGCTCCTTCAGGGCCGTGGGGACCGGGGAGCTGTTTTTT. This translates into CARSSFRAVGTGELFF.

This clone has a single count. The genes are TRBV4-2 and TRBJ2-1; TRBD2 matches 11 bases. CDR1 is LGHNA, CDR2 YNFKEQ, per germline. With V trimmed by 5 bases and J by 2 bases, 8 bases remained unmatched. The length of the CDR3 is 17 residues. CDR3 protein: CASSKGGSGGAYNEQFF. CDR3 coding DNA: TGTGCCAGCAGCAAAGGGGGTAGCGGGGGGGCCTACAATGAGCAGTTCTTC.

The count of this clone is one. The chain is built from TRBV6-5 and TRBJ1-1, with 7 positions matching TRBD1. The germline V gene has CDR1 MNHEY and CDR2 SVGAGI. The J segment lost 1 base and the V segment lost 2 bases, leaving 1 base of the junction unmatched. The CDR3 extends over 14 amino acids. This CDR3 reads CASSYDRANTEAFF. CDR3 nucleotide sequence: TGTGCCAGCAGTTACGACAGGGCGAACACTGAAGCTTTCTTT.

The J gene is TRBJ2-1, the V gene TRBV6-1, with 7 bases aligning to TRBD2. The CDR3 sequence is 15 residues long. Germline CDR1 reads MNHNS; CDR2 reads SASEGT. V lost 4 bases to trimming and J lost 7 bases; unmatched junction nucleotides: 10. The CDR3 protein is CASSGLTGGWNEQFF. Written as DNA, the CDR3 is TGTGCCAGCAGTGGTCTGACGGGAGGTTGGAATGAGCAGTTCTTC.

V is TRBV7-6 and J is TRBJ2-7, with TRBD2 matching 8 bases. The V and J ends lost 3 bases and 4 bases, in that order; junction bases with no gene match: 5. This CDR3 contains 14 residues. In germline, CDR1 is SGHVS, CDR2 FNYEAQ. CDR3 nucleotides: TGTGCCAGCAGCTTTGGCGGGGGGTCGTACGAGCAGTACTTC. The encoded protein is CASSFGGGSYEQYF.

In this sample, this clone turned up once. In DNA, the CDR3 is TGTGCCAGCAGCGTAGTAGGGGGCCTTGGGGATGGCTACACCTTC. Protein: CASSVVGGLGDGYTF. This chain connects TRBV9 to TRBJ1-2, with 7 positions matching TRBD1. V lost 0 bases and J lost 6; bases outside the gene matches: 8. Germline V gene sequence: CDR1 SGDLS, CDR2 YYNGEE. The CDR3 contains 15 residues.

CDR3 loop: CASSSTGGRAYSNQPQHF. The CDR3 coding sequence is TGTGCCAGTAGTTCGACAGGGGGTCGAGCGTATAGCAATCAGCCCCAGCATTTT. J is TRBJ1-5 and V is TRBV19, with 9 bases lining up with TRBD1. Germline V gives CDR1 LNHDA, CDR2 SQIVND (reference sequence). The ends lost 5 bases at V and 0 bases at J; junction bases unmatched: 11. This CDR3 is 18 amino acids long.

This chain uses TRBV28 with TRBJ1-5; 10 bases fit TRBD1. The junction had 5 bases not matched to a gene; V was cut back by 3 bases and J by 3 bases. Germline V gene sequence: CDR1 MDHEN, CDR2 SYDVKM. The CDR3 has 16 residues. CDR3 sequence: CASSFPGTGDNQPQHF. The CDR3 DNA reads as TGTGCCAGCAGTTTTCCCGGGACAGGGGACAATCAGCCCCAGCATTTT.

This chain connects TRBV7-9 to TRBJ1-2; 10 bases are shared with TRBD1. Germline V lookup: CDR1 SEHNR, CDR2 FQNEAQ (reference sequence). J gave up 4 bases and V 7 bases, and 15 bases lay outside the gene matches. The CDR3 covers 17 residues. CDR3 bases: TGTGCCAGCACCTCAACCTTCGGACAGGGGGATGGCTATGGCTACACCTTC. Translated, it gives CASTSTFGQGDGYGYTF.

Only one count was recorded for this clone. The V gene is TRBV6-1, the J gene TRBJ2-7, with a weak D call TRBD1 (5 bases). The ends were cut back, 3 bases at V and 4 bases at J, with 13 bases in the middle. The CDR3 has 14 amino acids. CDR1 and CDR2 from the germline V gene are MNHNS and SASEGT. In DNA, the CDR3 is TGTGCCAGCAGTGACATGGCAGGGTCGTACGAGCAGTACTTC. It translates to CASSDMAGSYEQYF.

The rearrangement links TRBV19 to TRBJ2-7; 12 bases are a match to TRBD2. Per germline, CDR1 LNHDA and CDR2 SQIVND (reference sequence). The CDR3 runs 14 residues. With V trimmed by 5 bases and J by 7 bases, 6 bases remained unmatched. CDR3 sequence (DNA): TGTGCCAGTAGTGTGACTAGCGGGAGTAGGGAGCAGTACTTC. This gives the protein CASSVTSGSREQYF.

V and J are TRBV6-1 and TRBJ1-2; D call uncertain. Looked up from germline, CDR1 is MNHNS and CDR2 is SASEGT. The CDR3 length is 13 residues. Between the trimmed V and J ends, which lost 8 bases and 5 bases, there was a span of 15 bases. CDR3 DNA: TGTGCCAGCTCCTTAGCCTCGGGATATGGCTACACCTTC. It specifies CASSLASGYGYTF.

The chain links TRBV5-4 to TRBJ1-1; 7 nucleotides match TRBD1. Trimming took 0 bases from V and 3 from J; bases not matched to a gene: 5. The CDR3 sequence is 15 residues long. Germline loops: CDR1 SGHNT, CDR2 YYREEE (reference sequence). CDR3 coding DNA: TGTGCCAGCAGCTTGGAGGGACAGCGGTACACTGAAGCTTTCTTT. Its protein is CASSLEGQRYTEAFF.

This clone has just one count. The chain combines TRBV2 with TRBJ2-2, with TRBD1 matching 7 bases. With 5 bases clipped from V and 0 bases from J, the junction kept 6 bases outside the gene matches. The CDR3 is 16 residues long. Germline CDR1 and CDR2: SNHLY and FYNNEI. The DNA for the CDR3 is TGTGCCAGCAGTTATAGGGGGCCCGCGAACACCGGGGAGCTGTTTTTT. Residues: CASSYRGPANTGELFF.

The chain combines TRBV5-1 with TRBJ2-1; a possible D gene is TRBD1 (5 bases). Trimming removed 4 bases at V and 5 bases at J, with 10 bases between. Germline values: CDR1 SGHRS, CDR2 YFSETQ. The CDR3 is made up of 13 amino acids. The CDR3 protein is CASSGQGHNEQFF. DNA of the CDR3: TGCGCCAGCAGCGGGCAGGGTCACAATGAGCAGTTCTTC.

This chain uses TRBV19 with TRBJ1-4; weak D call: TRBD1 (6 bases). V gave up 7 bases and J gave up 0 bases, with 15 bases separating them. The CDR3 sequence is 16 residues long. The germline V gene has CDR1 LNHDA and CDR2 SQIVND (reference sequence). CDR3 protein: CASTKTGSTTNEKLFF. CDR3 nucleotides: TGTGCCAGTACCAAGACAGGATCTACAACTAATGAAAAACTGTTTTTT.

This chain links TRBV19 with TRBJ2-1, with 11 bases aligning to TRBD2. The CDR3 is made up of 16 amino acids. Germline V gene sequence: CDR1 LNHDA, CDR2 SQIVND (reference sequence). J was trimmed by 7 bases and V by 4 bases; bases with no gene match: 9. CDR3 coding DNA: TGTGCCAGTAGTAAGGTGGTAGCGGGGGGGCATAATGAGCAGTTCTTC. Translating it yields CASSKVVAGGHNEQFF.

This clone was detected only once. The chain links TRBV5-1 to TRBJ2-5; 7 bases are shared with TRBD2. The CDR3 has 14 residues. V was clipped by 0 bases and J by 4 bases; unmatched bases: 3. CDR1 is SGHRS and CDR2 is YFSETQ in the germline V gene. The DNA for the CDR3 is TGCGCCAGCAGCTTGGCTCCGGGGGGAGAGACCCAGTACTTC. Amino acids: CASSLAPGGETQYF.

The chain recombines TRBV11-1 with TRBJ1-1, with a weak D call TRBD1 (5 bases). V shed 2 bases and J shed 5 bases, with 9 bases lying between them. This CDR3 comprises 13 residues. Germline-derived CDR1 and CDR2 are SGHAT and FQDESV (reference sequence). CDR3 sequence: CASSLTGKTEAFF. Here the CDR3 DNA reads TGTGCCAGCAGCTTAACAGGAAAAACTGAAGCTTTCTTT.

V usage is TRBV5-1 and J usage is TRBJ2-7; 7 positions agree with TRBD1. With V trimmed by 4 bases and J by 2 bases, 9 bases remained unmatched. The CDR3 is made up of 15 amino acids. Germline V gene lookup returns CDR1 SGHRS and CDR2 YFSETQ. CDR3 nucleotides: TGCGCCAGCAGCGTACGACAGGGCCACACCTACGAGCAGTACTTC. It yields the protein CASSVRQGHTYEQYF.

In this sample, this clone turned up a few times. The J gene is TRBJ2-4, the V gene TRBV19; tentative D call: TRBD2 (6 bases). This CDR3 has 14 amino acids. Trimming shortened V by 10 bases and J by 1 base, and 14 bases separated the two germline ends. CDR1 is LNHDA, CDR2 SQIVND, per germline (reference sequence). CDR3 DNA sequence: TGTGCCACGGGGGACCGACAGGCCAAAAACATTCAGTACTTC. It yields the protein CATGDRQAKNIQYF.

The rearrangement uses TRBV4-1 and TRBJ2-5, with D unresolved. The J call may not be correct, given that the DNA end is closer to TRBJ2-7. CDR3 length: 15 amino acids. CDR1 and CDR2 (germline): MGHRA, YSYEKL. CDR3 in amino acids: CASSQAPGVPYEQYF. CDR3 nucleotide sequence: TGCGCCAGCAGCCAAGCCCCAGGTGTCCCCTACGAGCAGTACTTC.

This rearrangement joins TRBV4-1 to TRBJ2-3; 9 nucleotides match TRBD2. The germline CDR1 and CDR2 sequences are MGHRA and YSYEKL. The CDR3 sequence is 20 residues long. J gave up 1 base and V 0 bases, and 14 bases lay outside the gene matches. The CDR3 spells CASSQDMIAGALLRTDTQYF. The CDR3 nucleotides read TGCGCCAGCAGCCAAGATATGATAGCGGGGGCCCTCCTCCGCACAGATACGCAGTATTTT.

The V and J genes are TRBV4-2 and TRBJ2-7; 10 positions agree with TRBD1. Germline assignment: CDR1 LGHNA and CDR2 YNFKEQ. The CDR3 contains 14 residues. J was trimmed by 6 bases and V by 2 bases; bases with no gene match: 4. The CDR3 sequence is CASSQRDRGSEQYF. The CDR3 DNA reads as TGTGCCAGCAGCCAAAGGGACAGGGGTTCCGAGCAGTACTTC.